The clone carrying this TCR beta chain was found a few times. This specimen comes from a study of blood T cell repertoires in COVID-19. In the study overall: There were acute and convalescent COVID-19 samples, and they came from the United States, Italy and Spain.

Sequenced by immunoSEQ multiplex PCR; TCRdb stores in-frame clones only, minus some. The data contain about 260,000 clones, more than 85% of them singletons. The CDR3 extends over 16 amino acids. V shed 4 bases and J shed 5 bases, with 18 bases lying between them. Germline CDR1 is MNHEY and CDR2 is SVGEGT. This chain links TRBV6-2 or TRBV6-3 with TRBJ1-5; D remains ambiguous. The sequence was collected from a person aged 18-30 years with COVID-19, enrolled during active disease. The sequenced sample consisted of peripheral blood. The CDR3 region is CASSWSGYKADQPQHF. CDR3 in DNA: TGTGCCAGCAGTTGGTCCGGGTATAAGGCTGATCAGCCCCAGCATTTT.